The 22 T cell receptor beta chains presented below share a single source sample, sequenced in a study of blood T cell repertoires in COVID-19. Here immunoSEQ multiplex PCR was the method, and the copy in TCRdb shows in-frame clones only, minus some. In the table there are a few hundred thousand clones, nearly 90% of which are singletons. Sample: PBMCs or T cells enriched from blood (not recorded which). The receptors were sampled from a young woman who had recovered from COVID-19.

This sequence joins TRBV27 and TRBJ2-7; 9 positions match TRBD1. CDR1 is MNHEY and CDR2 is SMNVEV in the germline V gene (reference sequence). V was clipped by 6 bases and J by 4 bases; unmatched bases: 7. The CDR3 covers 14 residues. The CDR3 sequence: CASSAGQGLYEQYF. CDR3 in DNA: TGTGCCAGCAGCGCAGGACAGGGGTTATACGAGCAGTACTTC.

This chain uses TRBV25-1 with TRBJ1-5; D possibly corresponds to TRBD1 (5 bases). With 1 base removed from V and 5 bases from J, the gap between germline ends came to 12 bases. CDR3 length: 15 residues. Germline V gene sequence: CDR1 MGHDK, CDR2 SYGVNS. The CDR3 reads CASSELIGDDQPQHF. Written as DNA, the CDR3 is TGTGCCAGCAGTGAATTAATAGGGGATGATCAGCCCCAGCATTTT.

This chain uses TRBV7-2 with TRBJ2-5, with D possibly matching TRBD1 (7 bases). Trimming removed 1 base at V and 5 bases at J, with 20 bases between. Looked up from germline, CDR1 is SGHTA and CDR2 is FQGNSA. The CDR3 runs to 17 residues. CDR3 sequence (DNA): TGTGCCAGCAGCTTAGACCCCCGACAGGGACTGAGGGAGACCCAGTACTTC. This gives the protein CASSLDPRQGLRETQYF.

This clone was observed a few times. V gene TRBV5-1 combines with J gene TRBJ2-1, with 12 nucleotides matching TRBD2. V was pared by 3 bases and J by 0 bases, with 1 base of the junction left unmatched. The CDR3 is 16 residues long. Germline V lookup: CDR1 SGHRS, CDR2 YFSETQ. CDR3 nucleotide sequence: TGCGCCAGCAGCTCGACTAGCGGGAGCTCCTACAATGAGCAGTTCTTC. Its translation is CASSSTSGSSYNEQFF.

The chain links TRBV19 to TRBJ1-5; D ambiguous. Germline CDR1 reads LNHDA; CDR2 reads SQIVND (reference sequence). Deletions cut 3 bases from V and 7 bases from J, with 16 bases between. The CDR3 covers 15 residues. As DNA, the CDR3 is TGTGCCAGTAGTATCATAATTGGGAGTCCCCAGCCCCAGCATTTT. Protein sequence: CASSIIIGSPQPQHF.

Comment on this clone: This sample also contains other DNA sequences that code for the same CDR3. In DNA, the CDR3 is TGCGCCAGCAGCTTGGTCGGGACTAGCGGGAGAAATGAGCAGTTCTTC. Its translation: CASSLVGTSGRNEQFF. The V call is TRBV5-1, the J call TRBJ2-1; the match to TRBD2 covers 14 bases. V was clipped by 0 bases and J by 7 bases; unmatched bases: 3. This CDR3 contains 16 residues. Looked up from germline, CDR1 is SGHRS and CDR2 is YFSETQ.

This clone was counted once. The chain couples TRBV3-1 (or the pseudogene TRBV3-2) to TRBJ1-1, with D maybe TRBD1 (6 bases). Germline CDR1 reads LGHDT; CDR2 reads YNNKEL (reference sequence). V lost 1 base to trimming and J lost 6 bases, with 9 bases between them. This CDR3 contains 13 residues. CDR3 sequence reads: CASSQVGGPEAFF. The CDR3 DNA sequence: TGTGCCAGCAGCCAAGTAGGGGGTCCTGAAGCTTTCTTT.

This sequence joins TRBV27 and TRBJ2-7; 13 bases are a match to TRBD2. The trim removed 5 bases at V and 0 bases at J, leaving 4 bases unmatched. Germline V gene lookup returns CDR1 MNHEY and CDR2 SMNVEV (reference sequence). This CDR3 region has 16 residues. The CDR3: CASSRTSGRDSYEQYF. In DNA, the CDR3 is TGTGCCAGCAGTCGGACTAGCGGGAGAGACTCCTACGAGCAGTACTTC.

This chain uses TRBV7-2 with TRBJ1-2, with D tentatively TRBD1 (5 bases). CDR1 is SGHTA, CDR2 FQGNSA, per germline. The germline V and J ends were trimmed by 4 bases and 2 bases, with 14 bases remaining between them. CDR3 length: 15 residues. As DNA, the CDR3 is TGTGCCAGCAGCTCCGGGCAGGGTAGAAACTATGGCTACACCTTC. As protein: CASSSGQGRNYGYTF.

The chain carries TRBV6-5 and TRBJ2-3, with D perhaps matching TRBD2 (5 bases). Germline V gives CDR1 MNHEY, CDR2 SVGAGI. The CDR3 runs to 11 residues. V lost 4 bases and J 7 bases, leaving 6 bases between the germline ends. In DNA, the CDR3 is TGTGCCAGCAGTTGGAGGAATACGCAGTATTTT. Its protein product is CASSWRNTQYF.

This clone has a single count. This chain connects TRBV28 to TRBJ2-7; D remains ambiguous. Between the trimmed V and J ends, which lost 5 bases and 3 bases, there was a span of 8 bases. CDR3 length equals 12 residues. The germline V gene has CDR1 MDHEN and CDR2 SYDVKM. Here the CDR3 reads CASSLPGYEQYF. Here the CDR3 DNA reads TGTGCCAGCAGTCTTCCCGGCTACGAGCAGTACTTC.

To note about this clone: One end of the junction varies from germline; a read error may be responsible. The V gene is TRBV28, the J gene TRBJ1-3, with 7 bases identical to TRBD1. The V gene's germline CDR1 is MDHEN and CDR2 SYDVKM. This CDR3 is built from 15 residues. Here the CDR3 reads CASSPPTGSGNTIYF. CDR3 nucleotides: TGTGCCAGCAGTCCGCCGACAGGGTCTGGGAACACCATATATTTT.

This chain links TRBV18 with TRBJ2-7; perhaps TRBD1 as D (6 bases). The CDR3 loop spans 14 amino acids. V lost 3 bases, J lost 5 bases, and 14 bases lay in between. Germline CDR1 reads KGHSH; CDR2 reads LQKENI. The CDR3 loop is CASSPEDSNNEQYF. The CDR3 DNA follows: TGTGCCAGCTCACCCGAGGACAGCAACAACGAGCAGTACTTC. The entire variable domain, with the rest obtained from reference TRBV18 and TRBJ2-7, is as follows: NAGVMQNPRHLVRRRGQEARLRCSPMKGHSHVYWYRQLPEEGLKFMVYLQKENIIDESGMPKERFSAEFPKEGPSILRIQQVVRGDSAAYFCASSPEDSNNEQYFGPGTRLTVT.

V gene TRBV24-1 combines with J gene TRBJ2-3; the D gene is possibly TRBD2 (5 bases). Germline assignment: CDR1 KGHDR and CDR2 SFDVKD. V lost 0 bases to trimming and J lost 5 bases, with 11 bases between them. The CDR3 has 15 amino acids. The CDR3 loop is CATSDLLGSGDTQYF. The CDR3 DNA is TGTGCCACCAGTGATTTGCTAGGGAGTGGAGATACGCAGTATTTT.

The chain uses TRBV5-1 and TRBJ2-6, with 10 bases that match TRBD1. Germline V gene data show CDR1 as SGHRS and CDR2 as YFSETQ. Trimming removed 4 bases from V and 2 bases from J; junction bases left unmatched: 6. The length of the CDR3 is 17 residues. This CDR3 reads CASSAGTGDPGANVLTF. DNA for the CDR3: TGCGCCAGCAGCGCCGGGACAGGGGACCCTGGGGCCAACGTCCTGACTTTC.

The rearrangement uses TRBV24-1 and TRBJ2-1, with a possible D match to TRBD2 (6 bases). Germline CDR1 and CDR2: KGHDR and SFDVKD. The CDR3 has 14 residues. Trimming removed 6 bases from V and 3 bases from J, with 11 bases in between. The CDR3 DNA sequence: TGTGCCACCAGTCAGTCGGGGGACTACAATGAGCAGTTCTTC. Its protein is CATSQSGDYNEQFF.

V gene TRBV27 combines with J gene TRBJ2-1; 10 nucleotides match TRBD1. From germline, CDR1 is MNHEY and CDR2 SMNVEV (reference sequence). The junction had 4 bases not matched to a gene; V was cut back by 7 bases and J by 4 bases. The CDR3 extends over 14 amino acids. The CDR3 here is CASKTGGVYNEQFF. The CDR3 nucleotides are TGTGCCAGCAAGACAGGGGGCGTATACAATGAGCAGTTCTTC.

The V call is TRBV13, the J call TRBJ1-5; D not certain. With 0 bases removed from V and 3 bases from J, the gap between germline ends came to 6 bases. The CDR3 sequence is 14 residues long. Germline CDR1 is PRHDT and CDR2 is FYEKMQ (reference sequence). The CDR3 spells CASSLGGLNQPQHF. For the CDR3, the DNA is TGTGCCAGCAGCTTAGGTGGGCTCAATCAGCCCCAGCATTTT.

The chain uses TRBV28 and TRBJ2-7; D might be TRBD2 (6 bases). In germline, CDR1 is MDHEN, CDR2 SYDVKM. Trimming pared 5 bases from V and 4 bases from J, leaving 15 bases between. This CDR3 contains 14 residues. In nucleotides, the CDR3 is TGTGCCAGCAGTCTCGGGGGTGGACTTTACGAGCAGTACTTC. Translation: CASSLGGGLYEQYF. The full variable domain, rest sourced from reference TRBV28 and TRBJ2-7, is DVKVTQSSRYLVKRTGEKVFLECVQDMDHENMFWYRQDPGLGLRLIYFSYDVKMKEKGDIPEGYSVSREKKERFSLILESASTNQTSMYLCASSLGGGLYEQYFGPGTRLTVT.

As concerns this clone: At one end the junction does not follow the germline gene, possibly because of a read error. The sample contains more than one DNA sequence encoding this CDR3. The rearrangement links TRBV11-2 to TRBJ2-1; 9 bases map to TRBD1. CDR3 length: 15 residues. The V gene's germline CDR1 is SGHAT and CDR2 FQNNGV. The CDR3 region is CASSWDRALGVGEFF. As DNA, the CDR3 is TGCGCCAGCAGTTGGGACAGGGCACTTGGTGTGGGTGAGTTCTTC.

This clone was picked up a small number of times. This chain uses TRBV7-9 with TRBJ2-2, with TRBD2 matching 8 bases. The CDR3 extends over 14 amino acids. Germline CDR1 is SEHNR and CDR2 is FQNEAQ (reference sequence). J was trimmed by 4 bases and V by 5 bases; bases with no gene match: 3. CDR3 amino acids: CASSGAGGTGELFF. In nucleotides, the CDR3 is TGTGCCAGCAGCGGCGCGGGGGGCACCGGGGAGCTGTTTTTT.

The V and J genes are TRBV3-1 (or the pseudogene TRBV3-2) and TRBJ2-7; the D gene is possibly TRBD2 (5 bases). The ends were cut back, 4 bases at V and 0 bases at J, with 13 bases in the middle. The germline V gene encodes CDR1 LGHDT and CDR2 YNNKEL (reference sequence). This CDR3 is built from 15 residues. Here the CDR3 DNA reads TGTGCCAGCAGCCTTGTAGCGAACCCCTCCTACGAGCAGTACTTC. It encodes CASSLVANPSYEQYF.